Following are 17 T cell receptor beta chains from one sample sequenced in a study of T cells of healthy individuals. TCRdb re-called the 5' RACE reads with MiXCR, one entry per CDR3 protein. The sample shows fewer than 75,000 distinct CDR3 sequences, under 20% of them seen only once. The receptors here all came from a human donor in good health.

This clonotype was counted many times. V usage is TRBV7-9 and J usage is TRBJ2-7, with D perhaps TRBD1 (6 bases). Trimming pared 7 bases from V and 0 bases from J, leaving 10 bases between. Germline values: CDR1 SEHNR, CDR2 FQNEAQ (reference sequence). There are 13 residues in the CDR3. The CDR3 sequence is CASNPDSSYEQYF. Written as DNA, the CDR3 is TGTGCCAGCAACCCGGACAGCTCCTACGAGCAGTACTTC.

The chain recombines TRBV20-1 with TRBJ2-7; 10 bases are a match to TRBD1. In germline, CDR1 is DFQATT, CDR2 SNEGSKA (reference sequence). After removal of 3 bases from V and 1 base from J, the junction contained 6 bases not matched to a gene. The length of the CDR3 is 15 residues. The CDR3 sequence: CSASNPGQGSYEQYF. Here the CDR3 DNA reads TGCAGTGCTAGTAACCCGGGACAGGGGTCCTACGAGCAGTACTTC.

In its sample, this clonotype was seen many times. One junction end does not reproduce the germline sequence, and a read error may be involved. The chain has TRBV7-7 and TRBJ2-2, with 9 bases lining up with TRBD1. The germline gives CDR1 SSHAT, CDR2 FNYEAQ (reference sequence). The CDR3 sequence is 15 residues long. In nucleotides, the CDR3 is TGTGCTAGCACACCGGGACAGGGTGCGGCCGGGGAGCTGTTTTTT. Amino acid sequence: CASTPGQGAAGELFF.

The sample holds many counts of this clonotype. The gene calls are TRBV18 and TRBJ2-1; D gene uncertain. The length of the CDR3 is 15 residues. The V and J ends lost 3 bases and 2 bases respectively, with 11 bases between them. CDR1 is KGHSH and CDR2 is LQKENI in the germline V gene. CDR3 nucleotide sequence: TGTGCCAGCTCACCCACTAAAAATCCCTACAATGAGCAGTTCTTC. Protein product: CASSPTKNPYNEQFF.

This clonotype was counted many times. The chain is built from TRBV9 and TRBJ1-6; 8 bases line up with TRBD1. The J segment lost 9 bases and the V segment lost 0 bases, leaving 5 bases of the junction unmatched. This CDR3 has 15 residues. CDR1 is SGDLS and CDR2 is YYNGEE in the germline V gene. The DNA of the CDR3 is TGTGCCAGCAGCGTAGGACAGGGGATTAGTTCACCCCTCCACTTT. As protein: CASSVGQGISSPLHF.

This clonotype was recorded at least ten times. The rearrangement joins TRBV24-1 to TRBJ1-1; tentative D call: TRBD1 (6 bases). Germline V lookup: CDR1 KGHDR, CDR2 SFDVKD. V was cut by 4 bases and J by 1 base, with 9 bases left in between. This CDR3 contains 14 residues. The CDR3 DNA reads as TGTGCCACCAGTGACAGGGGACCGAACACTGAAGCTTTCTTT. Translation: CATSDRGPNTEAFF.

This clonotype was seen only a few times. The chain is built from TRBV7-2 and TRBJ2-7; D uncertain. Germline CDR1 reads SGHTA; CDR2 reads FQGNSA. Between the trimmed V and J ends, which lost 1 base and 1 base, there was a span of 17 bases. The CDR3 has 17 amino acids. The CDR3 DNA reads TGTGCCAGCAGCTTAGGCGACAATTGGGCCCCTTCCTACGAGCAGTACTTC. It codes for CASSLGDNWAPSYEQYF.

There are a few counts of this clonotype. The chain uses TRBV7-2 and TRBJ2-1; 12 nucleotides align to TRBD2. The CDR3 consists of 15 residues. The J segment lost 10 bases and the V segment lost 5 bases, leaving 9 bases of the junction unmatched. Germline V CDR1 and CDR2: SGHTA, FQGNSA. CDR3 bases: TGTGCCAGCAGCCGACTAGCGGGAGACACGGGGGAGCAGTTCTTC. Protein product: CASSRLAGDTGEQFF.

This clonotype was counted a few times. The chain carries TRBV6-6 and TRBJ2-2; a possible D gene is TRBD2 (6 bases). Germline V gives CDR1 MNHNY, CDR2 SVGAGI (reference sequence). This CDR3 has 15 amino acids. Trimming removed 0 bases from V and 4 bases from J, with 9 bases in between. The CDR3 region has the DNA TGTGCCAGCAGTTACTCGGCGGGGAGCACCGGGGAGCTGTTTTTT. Its translation is CASSYSAGSTGELFF.

In the case of this clonotype: A read error may be the cause here, since a much bigger clone is one base away. The chain joins TRBV7-9 to TRBJ2-4, with 7 nucleotides matching TRBD1. Germline CDR1 is SEHNR and CDR2 is FQNEAQ (reference sequence). After removal of 3 bases from V and 8 bases from J, the junction contained 7 bases not matched to a gene. The CDR3 runs to 14 residues. The CDR3 sequence: CASSFELGQDIQYF. The CDR3 DNA is TGTGCCAGCAGCTTCGAACTCGGACAGGACATTCAGTACTTC.

Only a few counts were recorded for this clonotype. The chain joins TRBV20-1 to TRBJ2-1, with 8 bases that match TRBD2. CDR3 length: 14 amino acids. Germline V CDR1 and CDR2: DFQATT, SNEGSKA (reference sequence). J lost 8 bases, V lost 0 bases, and 6 bases had no gene match. As DNA, the CDR3 is TGCAGTGCTAGAGATGGTAGCGGGATAGATGAGCAGTTCTTC. Its translation: CSARDGSGIDEQFF.

V gene TRBV15 combines with J gene TRBJ2-2; D is perhaps TRBD2 (7 bases). Trimming removed 0 bases at V and 4 bases at J, with 12 bases between. CDR3 length equals 16 residues. Germline V gene lookup returns CDR1 LNHNV and CDR2 YYDKDF (reference sequence). The CDR3 bases are TGTGCCACCAGCAGAGATGGCGGGGGCCCCACCGGGGAGCTGTTTTTT. It encodes CATSRDGGGPTGELFF.

This clonotype was counted between two and nine times. This chain connects TRBV20-1 to TRBJ2-7; the D gene could be TRBD1 or TRBD2 (5 bases each). This CDR3 contains 13 residues. Trimming removed 3 bases from V and 4 bases from J, with 13 bases in between. Germline CDR1 and CDR2: DFQATT and SNEGSKA (reference sequence). The CDR3 sequence is CSARGDGRYEQYF. As DNA, the CDR3 is TGCAGTGCTAGGGGGGACGGCCGGTACGAGCAGTACTTC.

The rearrangement links TRBV20-1 to TRBJ2-5; D uncertain. The V end was cut by 4 bases, the J end by 5 bases, with 8 bases between. The CDR3 totals 11 residues. Germline CDR1 reads DFQATT; CDR2 reads SNEGSKA (reference sequence). The CDR3 coding sequence is TGCAGTGCTATACTGGGGGAGACCCAGTACTTC. Protein sequence: CSAILGETQYF.

This clonotype showed up many times. The genes are TRBV4-1 and TRBJ2-7; 7 bases fit TRBD2. The CDR3 covers 16 residues. Germline V CDR1 and CDR2: MGHRA, YSYEKL. Trimming cost V 0 bases and J 0 bases; bases outside gene matches: 5. The CDR3: CASSQEAGRSSYEQYF. The CDR3 coding sequence is TGCGCCAGCAGCCAAGAAGCGGGGAGAAGCTCCTACGAGCAGTACTTC.

The chain's CDR3 is CATGVLGGETQYF. For the CDR3, the DNA is TGTGCCACCGGCGTCCTTGGGGGCGAGACCCAGTACTTC. The chain uses TRBV10-3 and TRBJ2-5; a possible D gene is TRBD1 (6 bases). The germline V gene has CDR1 ENHRY and CDR2 SYGVKD. The V end lost 10 bases, the J end lost 5 bases, and 17 bases lay between the germline ends. The CDR3 is made up of 13 amino acids.

The chain has TRBV6-5 and TRBJ2-7; D gene unclear. V was clipped by 0 bases and J by 0 bases, with 9 bases between them. Looked up from germline, CDR1 is MNHEY and CDR2 is SVGAGI. The CDR3 is made up of 15 amino acids. CDR3 sequence reads: CASSYSGPYSYEQYF. The CDR3 nucleotides read TGTGCCAGCAGTTACTCTGGGCCTTACTCCTACGAGCAGTACTTC.